This TCR beta chain originates from a study of molecular identifiers for immune sequencing clone quantification. Input for naive CD8 libraries was roughly 19,000 to 1,000,000 sorted cells; the RNA fraction used was 10%, 30% or 50%. In TCRdb, the PCR reads were re-called with MiXCR into one record per CDR3 protein. This sample has hundreds of thousands of distinct CDR3 sequences, with over 25% found just once. This clonotype has a handful of counts. The CDR3 has 15 amino acids. Trimming left V 1 base short and J 3 bases short, with 11 bases between. Germline CDR1 LGHNA, CDR2 YSLEER. This chain connects TRBV4-3 to TRBJ2-3; D is perhaps TRBD2 (6 bases). This sequence originates from a human donor in good health. Some libraries in this study had Jurkat cell RNA spiked in. Sequenced input: naive CD8+ T cells from blood, with Jurkat cell RNA spiked in. Subset of the sample: FACS-sorted CD8+CD4-CCR7+CD45RA+ naive T cells. CDR3 sequence reads: CASSQVWRDTDTQYF. The CDR3 DNA reads TGCGCCAGCAGCCAAGTTTGGAGGGATACAGATACGCAGTATTTT.